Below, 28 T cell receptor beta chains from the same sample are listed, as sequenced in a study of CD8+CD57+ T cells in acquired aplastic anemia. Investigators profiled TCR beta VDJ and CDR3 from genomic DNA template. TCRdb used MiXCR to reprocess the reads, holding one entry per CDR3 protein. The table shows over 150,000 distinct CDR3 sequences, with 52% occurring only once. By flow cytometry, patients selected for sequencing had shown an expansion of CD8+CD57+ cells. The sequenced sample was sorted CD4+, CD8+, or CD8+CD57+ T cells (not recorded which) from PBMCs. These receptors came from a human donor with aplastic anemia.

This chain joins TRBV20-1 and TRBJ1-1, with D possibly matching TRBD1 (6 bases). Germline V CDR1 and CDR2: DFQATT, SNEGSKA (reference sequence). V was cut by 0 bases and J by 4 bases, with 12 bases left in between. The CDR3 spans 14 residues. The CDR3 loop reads CSARDTGLSTEAFF. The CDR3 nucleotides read TGCAGTGCTAGAGATACAGGGTTGAGCACTGAAGCTTTCTTT.

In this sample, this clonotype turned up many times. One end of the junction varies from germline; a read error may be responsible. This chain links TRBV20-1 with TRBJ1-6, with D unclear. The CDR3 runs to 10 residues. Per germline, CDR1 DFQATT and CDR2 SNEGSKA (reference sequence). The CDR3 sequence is CSAPGRFPTF. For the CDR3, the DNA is TGCAGTGCTCCCGGGCGCTTTCCCACCTTT.

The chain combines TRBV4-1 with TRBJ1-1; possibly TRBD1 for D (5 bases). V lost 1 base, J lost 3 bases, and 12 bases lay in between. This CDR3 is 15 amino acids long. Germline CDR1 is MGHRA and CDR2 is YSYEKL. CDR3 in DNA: TGCGCCAGCAGCCAAGTGCGGGCGGGGGACACTGAAGCTTTCTTT. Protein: CASSQVRAGDTEAFF.

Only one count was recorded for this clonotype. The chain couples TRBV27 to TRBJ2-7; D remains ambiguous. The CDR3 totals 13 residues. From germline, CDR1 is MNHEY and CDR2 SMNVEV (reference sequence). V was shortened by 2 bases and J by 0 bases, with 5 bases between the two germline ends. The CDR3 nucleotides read TGTGCCAGCAGTTTACGGGCCTCCTACGAGCAGTACTTC. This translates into CASSLRASYEQYF.

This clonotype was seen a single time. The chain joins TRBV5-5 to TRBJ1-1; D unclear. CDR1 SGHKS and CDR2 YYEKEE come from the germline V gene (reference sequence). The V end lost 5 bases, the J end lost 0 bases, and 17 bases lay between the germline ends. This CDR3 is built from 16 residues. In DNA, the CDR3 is TGTGCCAGCAGACACGACGGCTCGCCAATGAACACTGAAGCTTTCTTT. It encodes CASRHDGSPMNTEAFF.

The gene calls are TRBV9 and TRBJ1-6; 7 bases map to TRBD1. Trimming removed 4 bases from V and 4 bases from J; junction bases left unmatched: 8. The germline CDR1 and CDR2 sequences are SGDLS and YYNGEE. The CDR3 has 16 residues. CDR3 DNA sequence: TGTGCCAGCAGCCCTTCCGGGACAGTTTATAATTCACCCCTCCACTTT. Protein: CASSPSGTVYNSPLHF.

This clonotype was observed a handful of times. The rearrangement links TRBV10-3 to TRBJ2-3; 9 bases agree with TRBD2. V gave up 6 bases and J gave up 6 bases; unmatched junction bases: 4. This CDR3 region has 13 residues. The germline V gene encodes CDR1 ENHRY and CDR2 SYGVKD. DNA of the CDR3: TGTGCCATCAGGGGAGGGACTAGCGATACGCAGTATTTT. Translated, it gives CAIRGGTSDTQYF.

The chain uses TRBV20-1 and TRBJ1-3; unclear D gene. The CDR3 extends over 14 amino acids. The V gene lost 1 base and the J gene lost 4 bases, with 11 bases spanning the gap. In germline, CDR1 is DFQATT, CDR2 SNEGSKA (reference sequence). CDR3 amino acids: CSARGRQIGNTIYF. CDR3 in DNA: TGCAGTGCTAGAGGGAGGCAGATCGGAAACACCATATATTTT.

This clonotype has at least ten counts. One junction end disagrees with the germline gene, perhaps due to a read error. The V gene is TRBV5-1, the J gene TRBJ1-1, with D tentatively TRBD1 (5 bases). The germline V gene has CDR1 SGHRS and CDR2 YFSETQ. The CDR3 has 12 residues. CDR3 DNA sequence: TGTGCCAGCAGCCCCGGGGGTACTGAAGCTTTCTTT. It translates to CASSPGGTEAFF.

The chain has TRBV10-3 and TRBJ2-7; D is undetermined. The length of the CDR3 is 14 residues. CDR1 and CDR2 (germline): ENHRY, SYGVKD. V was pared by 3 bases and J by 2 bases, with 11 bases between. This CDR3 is CAISDRQAAYEQYF. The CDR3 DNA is TGTGCCATCAGTGACCGGCAGGCGGCCTACGAGCAGTACTTC.

In nucleotides, the CDR3 is TGTGCCAGCAGGGGGACAGGGATGAGTGTTAGCTACACCTTC. Residues: CASRGTGMSVSYTF. This chain connects TRBV25-1 to TRBJ1-2, with TRBD1 matching 9 bases. The CDR3 contains 14 residues. V lost 6 bases and J lost 9; bases outside the gene matches: 11. Germline CDR1 reads MGHDK; CDR2 reads SYGVNS.

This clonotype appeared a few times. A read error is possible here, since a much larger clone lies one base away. The CDR3 protein is CASSESSYTF. As DNA, the CDR3 is TGTGCCAGCAGCGAATCGAGCTACACCTTC. The chain carries TRBV9 and TRBJ1-2, with D unresolved. This CDR3 comprises 10 residues. Trimming cost V 3 bases and J 9 bases, with 6 bases left between them. Germline V gene sequence: CDR1 SGDLS, CDR2 YYNGEE.

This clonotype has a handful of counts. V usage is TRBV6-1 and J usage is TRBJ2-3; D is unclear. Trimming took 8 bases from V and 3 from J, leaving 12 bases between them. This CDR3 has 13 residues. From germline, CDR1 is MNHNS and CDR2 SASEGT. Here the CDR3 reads CASAPEETDTQYF. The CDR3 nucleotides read TGTGCCAGCGCCCCCGAGGAGACAGATACGCAGTATTTT.

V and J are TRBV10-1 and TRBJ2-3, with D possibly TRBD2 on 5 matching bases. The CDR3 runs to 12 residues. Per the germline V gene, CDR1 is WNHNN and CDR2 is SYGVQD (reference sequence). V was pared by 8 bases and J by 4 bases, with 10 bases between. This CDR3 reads CASSSGSDTQYF. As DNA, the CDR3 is TGCGCCAGCTCTTCGGGGTCAGATACGCAGTATTTT.

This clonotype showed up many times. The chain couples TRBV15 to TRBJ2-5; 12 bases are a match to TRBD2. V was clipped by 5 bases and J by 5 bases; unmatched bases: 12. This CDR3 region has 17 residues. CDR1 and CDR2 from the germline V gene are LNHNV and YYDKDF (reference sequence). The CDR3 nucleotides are TGTGCCACCAGCGCGAAGGCTAGCGGGGGGGCCATGGAGACCCAGTACTTC. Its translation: CATSAKASGGAMETQYF.

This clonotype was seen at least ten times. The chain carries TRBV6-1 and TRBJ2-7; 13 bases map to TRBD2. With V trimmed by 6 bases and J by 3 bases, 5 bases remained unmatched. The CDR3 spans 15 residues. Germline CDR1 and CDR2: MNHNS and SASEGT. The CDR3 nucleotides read TGTGCCAGCAGCCCCGGACTAGCGGGGGTCTACGAGCAGTACTTC. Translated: CASSPGLAGVYEQYF.

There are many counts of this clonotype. CDR3: CASREAMRQGESRTEAFF. Written as DNA, the CDR3 is TGCGCCAGCAGGGAAGCTATGCGACAGGGAGAATCTCGCACTGAAGCTTTCTTT. The V gene is TRBV10-1, the J gene TRBJ1-1; 7 nucleotides line up with TRBD1. CDR1 and CDR2 (germline): WNHNN, SYGVQD (reference sequence). The V gene end was trimmed by 6 bases and the J gene end by 4 bases; junction bases not matched to a gene: 20. This CDR3 comprises 18 residues.

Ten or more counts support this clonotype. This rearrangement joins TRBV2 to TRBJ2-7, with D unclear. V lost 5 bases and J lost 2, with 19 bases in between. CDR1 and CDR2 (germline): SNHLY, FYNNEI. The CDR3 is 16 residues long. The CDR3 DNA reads TGTGCCAGCAGTTCCCGCGAGGTTGCGAATACCTACGAGCAGTACTTC. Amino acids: CASSSREVANTYEQYF. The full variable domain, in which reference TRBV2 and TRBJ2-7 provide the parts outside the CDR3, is EPEVTQTPSHQVTQMGQEVILRCVPISNHLYFYWYRQILGQKVEFLVSFYNNEISEKSEIFDDQFSVERPDGSNFTLKIRSTKLEDSAMYFCASSSREVANTYEQYFGPGTRLTVT.

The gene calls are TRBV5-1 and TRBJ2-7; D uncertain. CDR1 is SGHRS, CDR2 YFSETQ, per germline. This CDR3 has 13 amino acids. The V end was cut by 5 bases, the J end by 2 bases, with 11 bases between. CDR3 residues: CASRDPLTYEQYF. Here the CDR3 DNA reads TGCGCCAGCAGGGACCCGCTAACCTACGAGCAGTACTTC.

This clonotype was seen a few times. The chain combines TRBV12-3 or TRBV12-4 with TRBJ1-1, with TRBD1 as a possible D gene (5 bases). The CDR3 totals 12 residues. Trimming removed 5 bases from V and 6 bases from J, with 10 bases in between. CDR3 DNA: TGTGCCAGCAGTCCAGGGACTCCTGAAGCTTTCTTT. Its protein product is CASSPGTPEAFF.

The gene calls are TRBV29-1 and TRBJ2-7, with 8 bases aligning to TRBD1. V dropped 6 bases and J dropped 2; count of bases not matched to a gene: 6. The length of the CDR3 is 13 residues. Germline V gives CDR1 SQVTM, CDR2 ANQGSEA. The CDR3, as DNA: TGCAGCGTACCCGGGACAGGAGCCTACGAGCAGTACTTC. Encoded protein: CSVPGTGAYEQYF.

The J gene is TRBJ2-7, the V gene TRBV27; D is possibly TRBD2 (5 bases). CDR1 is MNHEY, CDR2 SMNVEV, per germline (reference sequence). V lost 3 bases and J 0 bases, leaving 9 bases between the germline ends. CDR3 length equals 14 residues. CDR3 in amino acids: CASSFGISSYEQYF. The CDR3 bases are TGTGCCAGCAGTTTCGGGATTAGCTCCTACGAGCAGTACTTC.

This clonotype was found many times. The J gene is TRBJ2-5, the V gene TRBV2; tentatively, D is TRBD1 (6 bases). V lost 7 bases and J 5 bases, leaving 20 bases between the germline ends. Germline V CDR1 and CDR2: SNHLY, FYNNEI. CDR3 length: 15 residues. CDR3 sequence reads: CASKGATGPRETQYF. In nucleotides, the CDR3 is TGTGCCAGCAAAGGTGCCACAGGGCCGCGGGAGACCCAGTACTTC.

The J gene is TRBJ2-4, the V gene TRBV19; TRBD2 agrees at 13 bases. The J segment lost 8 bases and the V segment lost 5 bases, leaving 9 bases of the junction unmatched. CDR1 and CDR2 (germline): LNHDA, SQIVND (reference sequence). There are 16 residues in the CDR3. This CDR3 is CASSPELAGGPDIQYF. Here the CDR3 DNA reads TGTGCCAGTAGTCCGGAACTAGCGGGGGGGCCGGACATTCAGTACTTC.

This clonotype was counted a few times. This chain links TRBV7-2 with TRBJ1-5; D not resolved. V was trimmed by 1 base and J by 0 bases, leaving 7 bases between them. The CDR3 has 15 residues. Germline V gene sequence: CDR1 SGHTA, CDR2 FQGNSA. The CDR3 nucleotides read TGTGCCAGCAGCTTAGTTCAGGATAGCAATCAGCCCCAGCATTTT. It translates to CASSLVQDSNQPQHF.

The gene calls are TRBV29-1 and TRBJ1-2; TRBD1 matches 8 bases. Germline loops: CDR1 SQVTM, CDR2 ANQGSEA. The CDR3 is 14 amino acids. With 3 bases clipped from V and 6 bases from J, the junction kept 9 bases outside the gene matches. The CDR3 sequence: CSVDSFDRGDGYTF. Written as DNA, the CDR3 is TGCAGCGTTGACTCATTCGACAGGGGAGATGGCTACACCTTC.

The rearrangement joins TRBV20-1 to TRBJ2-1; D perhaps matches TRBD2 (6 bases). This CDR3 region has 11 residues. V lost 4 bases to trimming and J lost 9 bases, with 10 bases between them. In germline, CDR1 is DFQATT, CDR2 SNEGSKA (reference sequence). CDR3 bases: TGCAGTGCTACGAGGGGAGGTGAGCAGTTCTTC. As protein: CSATRGGEQFF.

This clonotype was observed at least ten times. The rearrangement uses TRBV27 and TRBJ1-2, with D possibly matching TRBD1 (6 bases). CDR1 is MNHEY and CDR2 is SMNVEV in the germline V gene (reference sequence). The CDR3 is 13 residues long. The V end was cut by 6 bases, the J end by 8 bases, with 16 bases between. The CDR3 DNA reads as TGTGCCAGCAGCAAGAACAGGGTGCTGGGCTACACCTTC. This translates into CASSKNRVLGYTF.